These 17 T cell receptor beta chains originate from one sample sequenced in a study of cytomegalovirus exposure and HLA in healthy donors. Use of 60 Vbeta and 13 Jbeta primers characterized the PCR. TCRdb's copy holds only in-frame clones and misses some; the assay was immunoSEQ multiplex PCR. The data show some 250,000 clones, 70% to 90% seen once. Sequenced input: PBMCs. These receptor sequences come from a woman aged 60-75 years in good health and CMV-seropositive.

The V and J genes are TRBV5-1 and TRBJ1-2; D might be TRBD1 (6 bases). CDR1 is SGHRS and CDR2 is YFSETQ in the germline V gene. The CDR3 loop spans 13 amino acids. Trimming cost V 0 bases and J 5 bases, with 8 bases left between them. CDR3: CASSLAGEYGYTF. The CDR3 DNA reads TGCGCCAGCAGCTTGGCAGGGGAGTATGGCTACACCTTC. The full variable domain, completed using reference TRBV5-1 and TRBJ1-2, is KAGVTQTPRYLIKTRGQQVTLSCSPISGHRSVSWYQQTPGQGLQFLFEYFSETQRNKGNFPGRFSGRQFSNSRSEMNVSTLELGDSALYLCASSLAGEYGYTFGSGTRLTVV.

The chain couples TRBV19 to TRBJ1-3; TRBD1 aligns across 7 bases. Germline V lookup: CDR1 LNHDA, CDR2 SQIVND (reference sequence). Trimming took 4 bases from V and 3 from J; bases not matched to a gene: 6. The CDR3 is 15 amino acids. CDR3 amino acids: CASSKGGAYGNTIYF. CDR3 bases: TGTGCCAGTAGTAAAGGGGGCGCTTATGGAAACACCATATATTTT.

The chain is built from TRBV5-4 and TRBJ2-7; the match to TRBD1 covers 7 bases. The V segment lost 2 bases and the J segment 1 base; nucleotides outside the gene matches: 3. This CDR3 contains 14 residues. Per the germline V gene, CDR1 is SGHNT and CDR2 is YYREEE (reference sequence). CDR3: CASSFPGQSYEQYF. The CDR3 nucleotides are TGTGCCAGCAGCTTCCCGGGACAGTCCTACGAGCAGTACTTC.

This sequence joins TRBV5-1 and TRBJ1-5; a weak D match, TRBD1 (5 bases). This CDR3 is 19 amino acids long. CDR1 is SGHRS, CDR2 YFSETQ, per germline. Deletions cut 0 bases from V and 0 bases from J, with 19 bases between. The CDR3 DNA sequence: TGCGCCAGCAGCTTGGGGGACCGACTAGGGTACTATAGCAATCAGCCCCAGCATTTT. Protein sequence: CASSLGDRLGYYSNQPQHF. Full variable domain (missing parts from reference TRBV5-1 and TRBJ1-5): KAGVTQTPRYLIKTRGQQVTLSCSPISGHRSVSWYQQTPGQGLQFLFEYFSETQRNKGNFPGRFSGRQFSNSRSEMNVSTLELGDSALYLCASSLGDRLGYYSNQPQHFGDGTRLSIL.

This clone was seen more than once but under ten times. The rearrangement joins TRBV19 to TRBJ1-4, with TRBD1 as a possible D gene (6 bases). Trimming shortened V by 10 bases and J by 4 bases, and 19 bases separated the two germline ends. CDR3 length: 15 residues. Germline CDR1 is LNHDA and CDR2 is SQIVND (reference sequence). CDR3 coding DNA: TGTGCCACATCGAGAGGGGGGGCCGGTAATGAAAAACTGTTTTTT. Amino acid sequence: CATSRGGAGNEKLFF.

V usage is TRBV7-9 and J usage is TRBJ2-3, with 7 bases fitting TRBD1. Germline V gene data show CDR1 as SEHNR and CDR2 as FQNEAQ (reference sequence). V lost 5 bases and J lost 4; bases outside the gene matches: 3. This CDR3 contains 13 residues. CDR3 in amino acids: CASSPRGPDTQYF. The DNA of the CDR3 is TGTGCCAGCAGCCCAAGGGGGCCAGATACGCAGTATTTT.

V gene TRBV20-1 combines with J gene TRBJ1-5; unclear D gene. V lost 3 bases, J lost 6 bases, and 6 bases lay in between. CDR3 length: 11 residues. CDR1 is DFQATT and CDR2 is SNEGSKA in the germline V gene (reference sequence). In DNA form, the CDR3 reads TGCAGTGCTAGTAGCGGTCAGCCCCAGCATTTT. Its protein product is CSASSGQPQHF.

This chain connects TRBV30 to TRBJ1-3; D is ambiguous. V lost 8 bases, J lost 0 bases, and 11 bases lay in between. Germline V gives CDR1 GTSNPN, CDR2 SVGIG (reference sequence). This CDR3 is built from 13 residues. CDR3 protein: CAGTEISGNTIYF. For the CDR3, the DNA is TGTGCCGGAACAGAGATCTCTGGAAACACCATATATTTT.

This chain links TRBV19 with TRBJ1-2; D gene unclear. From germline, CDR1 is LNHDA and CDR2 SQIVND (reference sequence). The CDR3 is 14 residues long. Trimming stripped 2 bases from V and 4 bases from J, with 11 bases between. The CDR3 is CASSISEGFYGYTF. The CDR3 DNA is TGTGCCAGTAGTATATCCGAGGGTTTCTATGGCTACACCTTC.

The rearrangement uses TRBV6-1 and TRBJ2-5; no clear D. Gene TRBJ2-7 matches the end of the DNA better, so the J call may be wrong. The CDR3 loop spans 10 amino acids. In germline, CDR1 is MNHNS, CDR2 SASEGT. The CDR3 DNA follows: TGTGCCAGCAATTCCTACGAGCAGTACTTC. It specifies CASNSYEQYF.

CDR3 protein: CASSLGIGLGYNEQFF. In nucleotides, the CDR3 is TGTGCCAGCAGCTTGGGTATAGGACTCGGGTACAATGAGCAGTTCTTC. This rearrangement joins TRBV5-4 to TRBJ2-1, with D perhaps matching TRBD2 (5 bases). The germline CDR1 and CDR2 sequences are SGHNT and YYREEE (reference sequence). CDR3 size: 16 residues. Between the trimmed V and J ends, which lost 0 bases and 4 bases, there was a span of 14 bases.

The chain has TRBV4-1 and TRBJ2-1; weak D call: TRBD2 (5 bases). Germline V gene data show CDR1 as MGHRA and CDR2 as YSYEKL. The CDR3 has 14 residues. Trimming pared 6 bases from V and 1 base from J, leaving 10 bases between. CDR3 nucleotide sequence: TGCGCCAGCAGACGGGAACAATCCTACAATGAGCAGTTCTTC. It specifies CASRREQSYNEQFF.

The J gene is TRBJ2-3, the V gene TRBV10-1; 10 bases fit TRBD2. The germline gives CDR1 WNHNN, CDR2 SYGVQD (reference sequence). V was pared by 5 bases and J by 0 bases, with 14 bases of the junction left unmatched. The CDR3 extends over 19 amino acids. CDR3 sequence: CASSYRSETSGPSTDTQYF. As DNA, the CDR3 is TGCGCCAGCAGTTACCGCTCCGAGACTAGCGGGCCGAGCACAGATACGCAGTATTTT.

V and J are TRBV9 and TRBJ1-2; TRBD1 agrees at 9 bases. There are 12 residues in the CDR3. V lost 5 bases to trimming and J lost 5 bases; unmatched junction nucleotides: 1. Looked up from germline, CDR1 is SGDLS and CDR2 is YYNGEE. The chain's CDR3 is CASRGTGYGYTF. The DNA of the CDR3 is TGTGCCAGCAGAGGGACAGGGTATGGCTACACCTTC.

CDR3 bases: TGTGCCAGCTCACCTCGGGTTGAAGCTTTCTTT. Its protein is CASSPRVEAFF. The rearrangement uses TRBV18 and TRBJ1-1; the D is unclear. Germline V gene data show CDR1 as KGHSH and CDR2 as LQKENI. The CDR3 extends over 11 amino acids. V was cut by 3 bases and J by 7 bases, with 6 bases left in between. Variable domain in full (rest from reference TRBV18 and TRBJ1-1): NAGVMQNPRHLVRRRGQEARLRCSPMKGHSHVYWYRQLPEEGLKFMVYLQKENIIDESGMPKERFSAEFPKEGPSILRIQQVVRGDSAAYFCASSPRVEAFFGQGTRLTVV.

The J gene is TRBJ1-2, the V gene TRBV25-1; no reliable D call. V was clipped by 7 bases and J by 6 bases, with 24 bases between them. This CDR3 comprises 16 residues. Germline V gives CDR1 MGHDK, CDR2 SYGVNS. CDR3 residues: CASTPGPVRGWNGYTF. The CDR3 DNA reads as TGTGCCAGCACCCCCGGGCCGGTACGGGGATGGAATGGCTACACCTTC.

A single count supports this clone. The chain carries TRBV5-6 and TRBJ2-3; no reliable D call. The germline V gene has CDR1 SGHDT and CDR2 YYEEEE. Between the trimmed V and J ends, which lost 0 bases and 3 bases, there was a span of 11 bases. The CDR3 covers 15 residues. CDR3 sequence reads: CASSLGGSRTDTQYF. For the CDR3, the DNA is TGTGCCAGCAGCTTGGGAGGCAGTCGGACAGATACGCAGTATTTT.